The following is a TCR beta chain sequence with its context. Looked up from germline, CDR1 is SGHDT and CDR2 is YYEEEE. V was pared by 4 bases and J by 5 bases, with 10 bases of the junction left unmatched. The CDR3 spans 16 residues. The data were produced by immunoSEQ multiplex PCR, yet TCRdb's version contains in-frame clones alone and is incomplete. This table has about 68,000 clones, roughly 91% appearing once. The data were taken from a study of lymphopenia after photon versus proton radiotherapy. Sample: peripheral blood, taken from a patient treated with photon-based radiotherapy. The chain joins TRBV5-6 to TRBJ2-5; TRBD2 agrees at 11 bases. The receptor was isolated from a woman aged 70-85 years with pancreatic cancer. The CDR3 DNA reads TGTGCCAGCAGCACCCCACTAGCGGGAGTGAGGGAGACCCAGTACTTC. Translation: CASSTPLAGVRETQYF. Variable domain in full (rest from reference TRBV5-6 and TRBJ2-5): DAGVTQSPTHLIKTRGQQVTLRCSPKSGHDTVSWYQQALGQGPQFIFQYYEEEERQRGNFPDRFSGHQFPNYSSELNVNALLLGDSALYLCASSTPLAGVRETQYFGPGTRLLVL.